These T cell receptor beta chains were read from a single sample in a study of T cells in narcolepsy. The data were produced by immunoSEQ multiplex PCR, yet TCRdb's version contains in-frame clones alone and is incomplete. The table includes fewer than 25,000 clones, around 80% detected once. Sequenced material: memory (CD45RA-) CD4+ T cells from blood. The receptors were sampled from a human donor in good health. Each CDR3 is given with its conserved first and last residue.

TRBV11-1	CASSPQDRLGTQYF
TRBV6-5	CASRWGTGNTEAFF
TRBV7-9	CASSLGGVSSYEQYF
TRBV4-3	CASSQGPQSGETQYF
TRBV19	CASTPKTQGIGGYTF
TRBV4-2	CASSHPPDSAFSYEQYF
TRBV5-6	CASSLNSGEAFF
TRBV23-1	CASSQTDFRHPTRLQTEAFF
TRBV5-8	CASSTRTSFTQYF
TRBV7-8	CASSSLLARSLYEQYF
TRBV14	CASGTGQGANYGYTF
TRBV2	CASSVTLTAETQYF
TRBV11-2	CASSLASSGGEQFF
TRBV7-9	CASSPRQLETQYF
TRBV4-1	CASSHRADTNTQYF
TRBV11-3	CASSLDWAGGTDTQYF
TRBV5-1	CASSLGAITDTQYF
TRBV4-3	CASSQDYRQGAWGANVLTF
TRBV7-8	CASSPAGIWADEQYF
TRBV14	CASSPSSGIGTEAFF
TRBV6-6	CASNRNTEAFF
TRBV5-1	CASSLALAGGYEQFF
TRBV4-3	CASSQSRLGQGASEQFF
TRBV6-8	CASSAGSRAFF
TRBV7-2	CASSIRDSGANVLTF
TRBV12-5	CASGMGGRAFF
TRBV7-2	CASSLVRGGAGETQYF
TRBV6-6	CASCYRGSSYGYTF
TRBV10-2	CASSEQGVETQYF
TRBV4-1	CASSQWVWGRSSGNTIYF
TRBV6-1	CASLGEGFSGELFF
TRBV28	CASNSGTGGFGYTF